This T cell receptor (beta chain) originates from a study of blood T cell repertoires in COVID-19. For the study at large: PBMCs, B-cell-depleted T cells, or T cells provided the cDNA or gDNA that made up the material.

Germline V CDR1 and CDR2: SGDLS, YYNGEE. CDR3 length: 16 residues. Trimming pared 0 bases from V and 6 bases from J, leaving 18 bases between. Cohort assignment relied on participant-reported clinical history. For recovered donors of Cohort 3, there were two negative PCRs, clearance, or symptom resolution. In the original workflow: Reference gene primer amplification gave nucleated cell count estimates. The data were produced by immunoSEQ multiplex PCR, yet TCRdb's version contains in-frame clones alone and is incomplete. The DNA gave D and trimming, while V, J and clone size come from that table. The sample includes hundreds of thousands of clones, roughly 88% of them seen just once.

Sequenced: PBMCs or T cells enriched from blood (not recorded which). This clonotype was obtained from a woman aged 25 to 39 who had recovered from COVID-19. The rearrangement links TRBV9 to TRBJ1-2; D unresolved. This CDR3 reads CASSVAFARGKDGYTF. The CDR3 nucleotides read TGTGCCAGCAGCGTAGCGTTCGCGCGGGGAAAAGATGGCTACACCTTC.